Each of the 19 T cell receptor beta chains below was sequenced from the same sample in a study of blood T cell repertoires in COVID-19. TCRdb's table, derived via immunoSEQ multiplex PCR, lists solely in-frame clones and lacks some. The sample lists over 50,000 clones, approximately 80% occurring once. The sample taken for sequencing was peripheral blood. These receptors were taken from a woman aged 45 to 65 with active or convalescent COVID-19.

This clone was found many times. V gene TRBV27 combines with J gene TRBJ2-1, with D possibly being TRBD1 (5 bases). The CDR3 spans 17 residues. Trimming shortened V by 4 bases and J by 0 bases, and 16 bases separated the two germline ends. Germline values: CDR1 MNHEY, CDR2 SMNVEV (reference sequence). The CDR3 region has the DNA TGTGCCAGCAGTTCCGGGTGGGGCAGGAGCTCCTACAATGAGCAGTTCTTC. Protein product: CASSSGWGRSSYNEQFF.

This chain connects TRBV4-2 to TRBJ2-3; D might be TRBD2 (7 bases). This CDR3 comprises 18 residues. The germline gives CDR1 LGHNA, CDR2 YNFKEQ. With 3 bases removed from V and 5 bases from J, the gap between germline ends came to 24 bases. The CDR3 DNA reads TGTGCCAGCAGCCAGGGGGGGCTAGCCGGAGGGCAGGGAGATACGCAGTATTTT. Translation: CASSQGGLAGGQGDTQYF.

J is TRBJ2-2 and V is TRBV6-5, with TRBD2 as a possible D gene (6 bases). This CDR3 spans 15 amino acids. Trimming shortened V by 5 bases and J by 6 bases, and 16 bases separated the two germline ends. Germline V gene lookup returns CDR1 MNHEY and CDR2 SVGAGI. As DNA, the CDR3 is TGTGCCAGCAGTCGCGGGGATTCCTCCGCCGGGGAGCTGTTTTTT. It specifies CASSRGDSSAGELFF.

The chain joins TRBV7-8 to TRBJ2-7; maybe TRBD2 (5 bases). Trimming cost V 0 bases and J 0 bases, with 9 bases left between them. CDR3 length: 15 residues. CDR1 and CDR2 (germline): SGHVS, FQNEAQ. The CDR3 reads CASSLALGSSYEQYF. The CDR3 coding sequence is TGTGCCAGCAGCTTAGCGCTGGGGAGCTCCTACGAGCAGTACTTC.

The chain combines TRBV27 with TRBJ1-2; 10 bases align to TRBD1. J was trimmed by 4 bases and V by 4 bases; bases with no gene match: 3. This CDR3 spans 14 amino acids. Germline values: CDR1 MNHEY, CDR2 SMNVEV (reference sequence). The CDR3 protein is CASSSRTGGYGYTF. Here the CDR3 DNA reads TGTGCCAGCAGTTCCCGGACAGGGGGCTATGGCTACACCTTC.

The CDR3 DNA follows: TGTGCCAGCAGCCTCTCACCGGGACTAGCGCAAGAGACCCAGTACTTC. Amino acids: CASSLSPGLAQETQYF. The genes are TRBV7-3 and TRBJ2-5; the match to TRBD2 covers 10 bases. The CDR3 is 16 amino acids. Losses at the gene ends were 5 bases for V and 2 bases for J; bases not matched to a gene: 8. Germline CDR1 SGHTA, CDR2 FQGTGA.

This clone appeared once. This chain joins TRBV30 and TRBJ1-5; possibly TRBD1 for D (6 bases). The germline gives CDR1 GTSNPN, CDR2 SVGIG (reference sequence). Trimming stripped 1 base from V and 2 bases from J, with 15 bases between. CDR3 length: 16 residues. The CDR3 protein is CAWSAPGSGGNQPQHF. The CDR3, as DNA: TGTGCCTGGAGTGCGCCGGGTTCAGGGGGCAATCAGCCCCAGCATTTT.

The rearrangement links TRBV19 to TRBJ2-6; D gene unclear. CDR1 and CDR2 from the germline V gene are LNHDA and SQIVND (reference sequence). Trimming removed 0 bases at V and 0 bases at J, with 6 bases between. This CDR3 is 16 amino acids long. The CDR3 coding sequence is TGTGCCAGTAGTATAGATGGAGTCTCTGGGGCCAACGTCCTGACTTTC. Translation: CASSIDGVSGANVLTF.

This clone has a single count. The CDR3 sequence is CASSPGQGGVHGYTF. CDR3 DNA: TGTGCCAGCAGCCCTGGACAGGGGGGCGTTCATGGCTACACCTTC. This chain connects TRBV11-2 to TRBJ1-2; 10 bases line up with TRBD1. Losses at the gene ends were 5 bases for V and 6 bases for J; bases not matched to a gene: 9. The CDR3 loop spans 15 amino acids. Germline V lookup: CDR1 SGHAT, CDR2 FQNNGV. Together with reference TRBV11-2 and TRBJ1-2, the CDR3 gives the full variable domain: EAGVAQSPRYKIIEKRQSVAFWCNPISGHATLYWYQQILGQGPKLLIQFQNNGVVDDSQLPKDRFSAERLKGVDSTLKIQPAKLEDSAVYLCASSPGQGGVHGYTFGSGTRLTVV.

There are a few counts of this clone. The chain uses TRBV5-1 and TRBJ1-6; D remains unclear. CDR3 size: 15 residues. The V and J ends lost 0 bases and 6 bases respectively, with 10 bases between them. The germline CDR1 and CDR2 sequences are SGHRS and YFSETQ. CDR3 loop: CASSLVTQLNSPLHF. The CDR3 nucleotides are TGCGCCAGCAGCTTGGTGACACAGCTTAATTCACCCCTCCACTTT.

V is TRBV6-6 and J is TRBJ1-2; 7 bases fit TRBD1. V lost 6 bases to trimming and J lost 4 bases; unmatched junction nucleotides: 5. The CDR3 has 13 amino acids. CDR1 and CDR2 from the germline V gene are MNHNY and SVGAGI (reference sequence). CDR3 amino acids: CASSSDRVYGYTF. CDR3 nucleotide sequence: TGTGCCAGCAGCTCCGACAGGGTCTATGGCTACACCTTC.

This clone showed up just a few times. This rearrangement joins TRBV7-2 to TRBJ1-1, with D tentatively TRBD1 (5 bases). The CDR3 runs 16 residues. Germline V gives CDR1 SGHTA, CDR2 FQGNSA. V was clipped by 3 bases and J by 0 bases, with 14 bases between them. Here the CDR3 reads CASSLRTGVVNTEAFF. CDR3 nucleotides: TGTGCCAGCAGCTTGAGGACGGGGGTTGTGAACACTGAAGCTTTCTTT.

The chain carries TRBV24-1 and TRBJ2-1; 13 bases align to TRBD2. This CDR3 has 18 amino acids. The germline gives CDR1 KGHDR, CDR2 SFDVKD. Trimming cost V 1 base and J 4 bases; bases outside gene matches: 6. The CDR3 sequence is CATSDFRTSGGTYNEQFF. CDR3 DNA sequence: TGTGCCACCAGTGATTTCCGGACTAGCGGGGGAACATACAATGAGCAGTTCTTC.

The V call is TRBV7-6, the J call TRBJ1-1, with D maybe TRBD1 (5 bases). CDR1 is SGHVS and CDR2 is FNYEAQ in the germline V gene. This CDR3 comprises 14 residues. Trimming shortened V by 6 bases and J by 2 bases, and 13 bases separated the two germline ends. CDR3 loop: CASRADRTNTEAFF. The CDR3 DNA reads TGTGCCAGCAGGGCAGACAGAACCAACACTGAAGCTTTCTTT.

This sequence joins TRBV6-1 and TRBJ1-3; D not resolved. V was clipped by 3 bases and J by 8 bases, with 20 bases between them. There are 16 residues in the CDR3. In germline, CDR1 is MNHNS, CDR2 SASEGT. The CDR3 nucleotides read TGTGCCAGCAGTGAGGATGTTTTAGATCTCGGGGACACCATATATTTT. It codes for CASSEDVLDLGDTIYF.

The V gene is TRBV13, the J gene TRBJ2-2, with a possible D match to TRBD2 (6 bases). Germline assignment: CDR1 PRHDT and CDR2 FYEKMQ (reference sequence). The CDR3 extends over 17 amino acids. The V and J ends lost 5 bases and 2 bases respectively, with 18 bases between them. The CDR3 bases are TGTGCCAGCAGCCCGGGGAGGCTAGCGCCTAACACCGGGGAGCTGTTTTTT. This encodes CASSPGRLAPNTGELFF.

The V gene is TRBV6-5, the J gene TRBJ1-4; 7 bases agree with TRBD1. The CDR3 covers 14 residues. The V and J ends lost 5 bases and 6 bases, in that order; junction bases with no gene match: 6. Germline CDR1 and CDR2: MNHEY and SVGAGI. The CDR3 nucleotides read TGTGCCAGCAGTCTACAGGGGATGGATGAAAAACTGTTTTTT. It translates to CASSLQGMDEKLFF.

The chain is built from TRBV4-1 and TRBJ1-2; D may be TRBD1 (6 bases). Trimming took off 2 bases at V and 0 bases at J, with 13 bases between the two ends. The CDR3 is made up of 16 amino acids. From germline, CDR1 is MGHRA and CDR2 YSYEKL. The CDR3 DNA reads as TGCGCCAGCAGCCAAAAAGGGGGAAGGACTAACTATGGCTACACCTTC. This encodes CASSQKGGRTNYGYTF.

The chain combines TRBV4-3 with TRBJ1-2, with TRBD1 identical over 9 bases. CDR1 and CDR2 (germline): LGHNA, YSLEER. V dropped 0 bases and J dropped 4; count of bases not matched to a gene: 6. The CDR3 covers 16 residues. CDR3 bases: TGCGCCAGCAGCCAAGATCCCGTGGGACAGGGCTATGGCTACACCTTC. Protein product: CASSQDPVGQGYGYTF.